The T cell receptor beta chain described here comes from a study of blood T cell repertoires in COVID-19. Here immunoSEQ multiplex PCR was the method, and the copy in TCRdb shows in-frame clones only, minus some. This repertoire shows about 310,000 clones, approximately 86% found once; its top ten account for roughly 2%. The CDR3 runs to 15 residues. Per the germline V gene, CDR1 is SQVTM and CDR2 is ANQGSEA. With V trimmed by 0 bases and J by 9 bases, 14 bases remained unmatched. Input material: peripheral blood. The chain recombines TRBV29-1 with TRBJ2-7, with 7 bases aligning to TRBD1. This clonotype was sampled from a man younger than 35 with active or convalescent COVID-19. The CDR3 reads CSVEDPDRDLSGQYF. In DNA form, the CDR3 reads TGCAGCGTTGAAGACCCCGACAGGGACCTTAGTGGGCAGTACTTC.